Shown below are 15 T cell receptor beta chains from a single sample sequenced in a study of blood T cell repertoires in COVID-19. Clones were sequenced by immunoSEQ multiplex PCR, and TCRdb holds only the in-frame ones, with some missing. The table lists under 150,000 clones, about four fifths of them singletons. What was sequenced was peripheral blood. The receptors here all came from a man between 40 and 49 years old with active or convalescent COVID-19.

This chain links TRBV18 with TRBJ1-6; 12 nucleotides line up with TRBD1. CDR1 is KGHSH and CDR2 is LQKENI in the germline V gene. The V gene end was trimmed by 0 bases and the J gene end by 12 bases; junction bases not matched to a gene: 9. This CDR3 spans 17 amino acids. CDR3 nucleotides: TGTGCCAGCTCACCACCGCGCGCCGGGACAGGGGGCTTACCCCTCCACTTT. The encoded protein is CASSPPRAGTGGLPLHF.

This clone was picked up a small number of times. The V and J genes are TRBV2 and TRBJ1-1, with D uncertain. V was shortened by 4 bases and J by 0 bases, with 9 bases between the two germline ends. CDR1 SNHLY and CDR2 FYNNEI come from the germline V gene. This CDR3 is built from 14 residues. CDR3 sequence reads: CASSAPVLNTEAFF. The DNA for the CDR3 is TGTGCCAGCAGTGCACCGGTTCTGAACACTGAAGCTTTCTTT.

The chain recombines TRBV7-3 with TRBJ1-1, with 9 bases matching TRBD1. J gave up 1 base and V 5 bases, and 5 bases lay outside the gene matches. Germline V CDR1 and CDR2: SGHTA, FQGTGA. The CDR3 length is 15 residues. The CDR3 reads CASSTGTGRNTEAFF. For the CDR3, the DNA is TGTGCCAGCAGCACGGGGACAGGGAGGAACACTGAAGCTTTCTTT.

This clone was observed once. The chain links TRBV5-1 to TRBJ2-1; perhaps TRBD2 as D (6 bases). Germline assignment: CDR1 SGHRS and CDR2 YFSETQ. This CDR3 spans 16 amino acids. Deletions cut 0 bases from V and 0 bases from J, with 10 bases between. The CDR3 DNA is TGCGCCAGCAGCTTGGCGTCGGGACTCTCCTACAATGAGCAGTTCTTC. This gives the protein CASSLASGLSYNEQFF.

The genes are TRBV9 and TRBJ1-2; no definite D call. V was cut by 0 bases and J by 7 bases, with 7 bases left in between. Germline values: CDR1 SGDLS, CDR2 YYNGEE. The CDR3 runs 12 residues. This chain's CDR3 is CASSVAGVGYTF. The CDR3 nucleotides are TGTGCCAGCAGCGTAGCGGGTGTTGGCTACACCTTC.

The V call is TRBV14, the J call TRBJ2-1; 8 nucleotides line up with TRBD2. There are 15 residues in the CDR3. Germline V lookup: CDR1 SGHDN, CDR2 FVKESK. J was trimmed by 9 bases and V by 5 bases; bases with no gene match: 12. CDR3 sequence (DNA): TGTGCCAGCAGCTCGCAAGGACTAGCTTCTGGTGAGCAGTTCTTC. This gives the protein CASSSQGLASGEQFF.

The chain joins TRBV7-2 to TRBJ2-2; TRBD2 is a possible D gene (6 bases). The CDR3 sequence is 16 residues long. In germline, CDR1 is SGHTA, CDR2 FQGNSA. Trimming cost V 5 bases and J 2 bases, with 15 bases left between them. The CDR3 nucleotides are TGTGCCAGCAGCCCTCCCGGGACTCTTAACACCGGGGAGCTGTTTTTT. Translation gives CASSPPGTLNTGELFF.

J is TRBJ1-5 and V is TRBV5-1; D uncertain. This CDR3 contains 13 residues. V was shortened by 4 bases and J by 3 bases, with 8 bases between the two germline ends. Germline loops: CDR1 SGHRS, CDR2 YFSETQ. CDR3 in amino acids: CASSPDNNQPQHF. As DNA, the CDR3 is TGCGCCAGCAGCCCCGACAACAATCAGCCCCAGCATTTT.

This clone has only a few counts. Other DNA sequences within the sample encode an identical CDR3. The CDR3 nucleotides are TGTGCCAGCAGTTTGGACAGGGTAGGCGGCTACACCTTC. This gives the protein CASSLDRVGGYTF. The chain employs TRBV6-5 and TRBJ1-2; 8 nucleotides agree with TRBD1. The CDR3 loop spans 13 amino acids. Looked up from germline, CDR1 is MNHEY and CDR2 is SVGAGI. V shed 4 bases and J 8 bases; nucleotides not matched to a gene: 6.

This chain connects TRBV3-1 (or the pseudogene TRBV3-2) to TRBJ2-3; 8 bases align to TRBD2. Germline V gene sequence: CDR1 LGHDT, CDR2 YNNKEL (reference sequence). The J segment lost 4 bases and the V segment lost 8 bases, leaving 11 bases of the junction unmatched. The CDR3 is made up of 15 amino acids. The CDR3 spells CASGQRGTSPDTQYF. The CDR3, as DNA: TGTGCCAGCGGTCAGCGGGGGACCTCCCCAGATACGCAGTATTTT.

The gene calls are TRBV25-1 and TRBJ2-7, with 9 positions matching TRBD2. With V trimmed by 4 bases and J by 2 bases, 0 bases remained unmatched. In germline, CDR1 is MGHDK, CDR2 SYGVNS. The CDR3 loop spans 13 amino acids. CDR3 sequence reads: CASSVAGAYEQYF. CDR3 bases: TGTGCCAGCAGTGTAGCGGGGGCCTACGAGCAGTACTTC.

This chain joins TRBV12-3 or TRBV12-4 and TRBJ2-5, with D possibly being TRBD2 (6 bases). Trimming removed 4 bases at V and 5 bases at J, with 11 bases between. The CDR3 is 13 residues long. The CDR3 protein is CASSWRVEETQYF. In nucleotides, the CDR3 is TGTGCCAGCAGTTGGAGGGTTGAGGAGACCCAGTACTTC.

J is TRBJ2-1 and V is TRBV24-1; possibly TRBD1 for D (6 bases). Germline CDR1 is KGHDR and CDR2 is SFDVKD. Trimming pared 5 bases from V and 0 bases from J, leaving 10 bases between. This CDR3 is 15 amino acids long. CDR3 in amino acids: CATSAYRASYNEQFF. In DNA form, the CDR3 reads TGTGCCACCAGTGCCTACAGGGCCTCCTACAATGAGCAGTTCTTC.

The CDR3 DNA reads TGTGCCAGTAGTGCCACAAGAGGAGGCGAAAAACTGTTTTTT. This translates into CASSATRGGEKLFF. The chain employs TRBV19 and TRBJ1-4; the D is unclear. V was clipped by 5 bases and J by 8 bases, with 15 bases between them. Germline CDR1 reads LNHDA; CDR2 reads SQIVND (reference sequence). This CDR3 spans 14 amino acids. Full variable domain (outside the CDR3, taken from reference TRBV19 and TRBJ1-4): DGGITQSPKYLFRKEGQNVTLSCEQNLNHDAMYWYRQDPGQGLRLIYYSQIVNDFQKGDIAEGYSVSREKKESFPLTVTSAQKNPTAFYLCASSATRGGEKLFFGSGTQLSVL.

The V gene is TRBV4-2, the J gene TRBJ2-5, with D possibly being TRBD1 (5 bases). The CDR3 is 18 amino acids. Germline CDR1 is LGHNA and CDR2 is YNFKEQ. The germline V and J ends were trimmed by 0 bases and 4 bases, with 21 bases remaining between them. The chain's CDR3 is CASSQDVLGQGLPETQYF. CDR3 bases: TGTGCCAGCAGCCAAGATGTTTTGGGGCAGGGCCTACCAGAGACCCAGTACTTC.